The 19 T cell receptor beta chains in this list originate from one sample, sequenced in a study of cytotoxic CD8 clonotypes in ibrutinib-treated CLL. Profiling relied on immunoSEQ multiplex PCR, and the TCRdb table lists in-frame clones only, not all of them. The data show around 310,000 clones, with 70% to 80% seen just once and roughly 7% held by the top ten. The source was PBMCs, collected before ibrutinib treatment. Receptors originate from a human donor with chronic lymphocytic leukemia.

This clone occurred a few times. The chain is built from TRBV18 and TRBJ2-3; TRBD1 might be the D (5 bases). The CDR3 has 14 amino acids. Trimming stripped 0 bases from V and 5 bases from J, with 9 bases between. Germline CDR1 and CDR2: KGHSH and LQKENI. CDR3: CASSPPGHLDTQYF. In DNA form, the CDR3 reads TGTGCCAGCTCACCACCCGGACATCTAGATACGCAGTATTTT. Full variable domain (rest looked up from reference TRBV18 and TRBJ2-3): NAGVMQNPRHLVRRRGQEARLRCSPMKGHSHVYWYRQLPEEGLKFMVYLQKENIIDESGMPKERFSAEFPKEGPSILRIQQVVRGDSAAYFCASSPPGHLDTQYFGPGTRLTVL.

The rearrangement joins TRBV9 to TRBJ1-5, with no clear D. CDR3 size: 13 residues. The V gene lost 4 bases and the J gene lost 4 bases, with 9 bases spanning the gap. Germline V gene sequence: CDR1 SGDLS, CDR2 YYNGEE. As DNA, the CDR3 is TGTGCCAGCAGCTACAGTGAGAATCAGCCCCAGCATTTT. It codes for CASSYSENQPQHF.

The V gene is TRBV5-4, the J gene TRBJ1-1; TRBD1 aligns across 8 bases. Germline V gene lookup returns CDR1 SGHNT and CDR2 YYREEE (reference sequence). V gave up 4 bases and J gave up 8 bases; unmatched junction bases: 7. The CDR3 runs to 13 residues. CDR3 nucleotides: TGTGCCAGCAGCCGGGACAGGCCCACCGAAGCTTTCTTT. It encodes CASSRDRPTEAFF.

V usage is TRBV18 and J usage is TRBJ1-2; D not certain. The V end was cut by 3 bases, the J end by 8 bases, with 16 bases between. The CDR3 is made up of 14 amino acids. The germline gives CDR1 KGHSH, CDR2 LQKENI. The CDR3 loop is CASSPKSLVTGYTF. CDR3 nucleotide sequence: TGTGCCAGCTCACCCAAATCGTTAGTTACGGGCTACACCTTC.

The CDR3 DNA reads as TGTGCTAGTGGTTCGGGTACTGAAGCTTTCTTT. It is translated as CASGSGTEAFF. The V call is TRBV12-5, the J call TRBJ1-1; unclear D gene. The germline V gene encodes CDR1 LGHNT and CDR2 FRNRAP. The ends were cut back, 4 bases at V and 5 bases at J, with 5 bases in the middle. This CDR3 is built from 11 residues.

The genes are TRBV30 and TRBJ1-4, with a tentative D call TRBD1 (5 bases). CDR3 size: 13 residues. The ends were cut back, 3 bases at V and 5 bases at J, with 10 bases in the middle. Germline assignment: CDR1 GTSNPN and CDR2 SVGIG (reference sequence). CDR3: CAWRSRGNEKLFF. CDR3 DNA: TGTGCCTGGAGAAGTCGGGGGAATGAAAAACTGTTTTTT.

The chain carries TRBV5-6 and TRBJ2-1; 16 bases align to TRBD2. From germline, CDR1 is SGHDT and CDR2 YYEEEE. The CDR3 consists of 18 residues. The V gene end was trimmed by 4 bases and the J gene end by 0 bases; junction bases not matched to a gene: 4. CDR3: CASSRGLAGGTSYNEQFF. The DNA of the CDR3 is TGTGCCAGCAGCCGGGGACTAGCGGGAGGGACCTCCTACAATGAGCAGTTCTTC.

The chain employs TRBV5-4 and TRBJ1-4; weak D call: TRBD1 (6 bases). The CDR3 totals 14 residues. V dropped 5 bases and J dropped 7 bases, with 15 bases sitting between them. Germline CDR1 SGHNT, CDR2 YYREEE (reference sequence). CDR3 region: CASRPDRFSEKLFF. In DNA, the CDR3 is TGTGCCAGCAGACCAGACAGGTTCAGTGAAAAACTGTTTTTT.

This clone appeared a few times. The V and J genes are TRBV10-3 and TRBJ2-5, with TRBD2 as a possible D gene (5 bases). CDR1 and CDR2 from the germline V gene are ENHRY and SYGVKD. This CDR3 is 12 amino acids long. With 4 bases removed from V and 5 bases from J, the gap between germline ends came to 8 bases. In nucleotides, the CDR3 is TGTGCCATCAGTGCTCGGGGTGAGACCCAGTACTTC. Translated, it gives CAISARGETQYF.

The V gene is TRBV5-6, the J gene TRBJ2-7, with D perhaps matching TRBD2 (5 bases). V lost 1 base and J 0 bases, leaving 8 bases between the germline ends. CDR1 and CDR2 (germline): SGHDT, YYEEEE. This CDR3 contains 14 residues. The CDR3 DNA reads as TGTGCCAGCAGCTTGATTGGGAGCTCCTACGAGCAGTACTTC. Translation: CASSLIGSSYEQYF.

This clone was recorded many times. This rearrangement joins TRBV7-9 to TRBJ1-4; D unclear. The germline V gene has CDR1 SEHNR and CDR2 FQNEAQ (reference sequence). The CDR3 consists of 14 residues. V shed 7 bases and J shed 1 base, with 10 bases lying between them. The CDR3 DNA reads TGTGCCAGCACCCAAATAGGAACTAATGAAAAACTGTTTTTT. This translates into CASTQIGTNEKLFF.

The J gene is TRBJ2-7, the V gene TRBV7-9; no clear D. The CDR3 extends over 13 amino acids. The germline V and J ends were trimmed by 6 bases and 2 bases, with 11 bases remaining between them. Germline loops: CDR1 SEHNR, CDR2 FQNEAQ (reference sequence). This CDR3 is CASSLLQTYEQYF. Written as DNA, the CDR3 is TGTGCCAGCAGTCTTTTACAGACCTACGAGCAGTACTTC. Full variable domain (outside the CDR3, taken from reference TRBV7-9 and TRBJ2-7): DTGVSQNPRHKITKRGQNVTFRCDPISEHNRLYWYRQTLGQGPEFLTYFQNEAQLEKSRLLSDRFSAERPKGSFSTLEIQRTEQGDSAMYLCASSLLQTYEQYFGPGTRLTVT.

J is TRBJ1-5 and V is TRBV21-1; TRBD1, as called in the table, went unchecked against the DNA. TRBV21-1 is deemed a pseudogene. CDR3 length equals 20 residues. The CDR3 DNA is TGTGCCAGCACCGACCGCCCGACAGGAGATGGATTATATAGCAATCAGCCCCAGCATTTT. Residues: CASTDRPTGDGLYSNQPQHF.

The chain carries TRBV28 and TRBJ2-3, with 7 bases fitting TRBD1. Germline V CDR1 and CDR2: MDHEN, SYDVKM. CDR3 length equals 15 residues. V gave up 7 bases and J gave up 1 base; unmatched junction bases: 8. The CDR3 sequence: CASNELGTGTDTQYF. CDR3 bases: TGTGCCAGCAATGAATTAGGGACAGGCACAGATACGCAGTATTTT.

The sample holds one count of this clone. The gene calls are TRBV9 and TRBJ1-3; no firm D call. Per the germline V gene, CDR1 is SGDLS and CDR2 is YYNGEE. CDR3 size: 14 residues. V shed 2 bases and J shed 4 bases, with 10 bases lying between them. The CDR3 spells CASSVNDAGNTIYF. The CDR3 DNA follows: TGTGCCAGCAGCGTGAATGATGCGGGAAACACCATATATTTT.

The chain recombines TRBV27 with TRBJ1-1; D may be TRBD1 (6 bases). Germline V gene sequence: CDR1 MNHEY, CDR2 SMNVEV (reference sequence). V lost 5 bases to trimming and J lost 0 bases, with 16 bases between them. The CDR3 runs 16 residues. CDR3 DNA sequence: TGTGCCAGCAGTCCCGATGGACAGCTGCTGAACACTGAAGCTTTCTTT. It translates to CASSPDGQLLNTEAFF.

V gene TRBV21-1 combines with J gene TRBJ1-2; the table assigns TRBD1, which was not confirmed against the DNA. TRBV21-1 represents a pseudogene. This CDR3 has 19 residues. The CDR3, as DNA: TGTGCCAGCAGCTACGCCCCCCCGGGACAGGGGGCTTGGGTCTATGGCTACACCTTC. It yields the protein CASSYAPPGQGAWVYGYTF.

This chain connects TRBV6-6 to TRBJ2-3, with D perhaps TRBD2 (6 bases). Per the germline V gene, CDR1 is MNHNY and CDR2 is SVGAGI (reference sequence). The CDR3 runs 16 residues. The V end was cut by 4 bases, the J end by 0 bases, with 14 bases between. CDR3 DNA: TGTGCCAGCAGTTCTCGACTGGGGACTAGCACAGATACGCAGTATTTT. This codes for CASSSRLGTSTDTQYF.

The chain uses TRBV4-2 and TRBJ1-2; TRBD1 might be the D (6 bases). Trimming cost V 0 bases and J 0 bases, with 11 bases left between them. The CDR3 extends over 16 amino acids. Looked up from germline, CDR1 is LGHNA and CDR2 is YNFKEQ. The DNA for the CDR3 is TGTGCCAGCAGCCAAGAACCAAGGGGGGCTAACTATGGCTACACCTTC. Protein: CASSQEPRGANYGYTF.